The 27 T cell receptor beta chains given below trace back to one sample, sequenced in a study of identical twins. TCRdb called the 5' RACE reads again in MiXCR, with one record for every CDR3 protein. The data show roughly 720,000 distinct CDR3 sequences, roughly 20% seen once. A further study also used this sample, focusing on T cells expressing NK-cell markers.

The specimen sequenced was PBMCs. The receptor source for this set is a woman aged 18-29 years in good health.

This clonotype was observed many times. J is TRBJ1-5 and V is TRBV2, with TRBD1 matching over 8 bases. The CDR3 has 14 residues. The V gene end was trimmed by 3 bases and the J gene end by 7 bases; junction bases not matched to a gene: 5. CDR1 and CDR2 (germline): SNHLY, FYNNEI. This CDR3 is CASSDLQGDQPQHF. The DNA for the CDR3 is TGTGCCAGCAGTGACCTACAGGGGGACCAGCCCCAGCATTTT.

This clonotype occurred a few times. The chain combines TRBV7-6 with TRBJ2-7; D is uncertain. CDR3 length equals 13 residues. Germline CDR1 reads SGHVS; CDR2 reads FNYEAQ. The V end was cut by 0 bases, the J end by 6 bases, with 9 bases between. CDR3 protein: CASSLAVGSEQYF. The CDR3 nucleotides are TGTGCCAGCAGCTTAGCCGTCGGAAGCGAGCAGTACTTC.

This clonotype was counted between two and nine times. For the CDR3, the DNA is TGCAGTGCTAGTAGAGGGGGCGAACACGAGCAGTACTTC. As protein: CSASRGGEHEQYF. This sequence joins TRBV20-1 and TRBJ2-7; 7 positions agree with TRBD1. Looked up from germline, CDR1 is DFQATT and CDR2 is SNEGSKA (reference sequence). V was pared by 3 bases and J by 5 bases, with 7 bases of the junction left unmatched. The CDR3 sequence is 13 residues long.

This clonotype has a handful of counts. The chain couples TRBV11-2 to TRBJ2-1; a weak D match, TRBD2 (5 bases). This CDR3 comprises 14 residues. The V end was cut by 7 bases, the J end by 9 bases, with 19 bases between. The germline CDR1 and CDR2 sequences are SGHAT and FQNNGV. The CDR3 is CASTTRSIDPEQFF. CDR3 bases: TGTGCCAGCACCACTAGATCAATCGACCCTGAGCAGTTCTTC.

The CDR3 nucleotides read TGTGCCAGCAGTGGACAGGGGTGGCCTCCTGAGTATTTT. It encodes CASSGQGWPPEYF. The rearrangement uses TRBV2 and TRBJ2-3, with TRBD1 matching 8 bases. The germline CDR1 and CDR2 sequences are SNHLY and FYNNEI. Germline trimming cut 4 bases from V and 13 bases from J; bases unmatched to any gene: 10. CDR3 length equals 13 residues.

A few counts support this clonotype. This sequence joins TRBV9 and TRBJ1-1, with D perhaps TRBD1 (5 bases). The CDR3 runs 12 residues. The V end was cut by 3 bases, the J end by 10 bases, with 13 bases between. Germline CDR1 SGDLS, CDR2 YYNGEE. The CDR3 region has the DNA TGTGCCAGCAGCGAGGGGTGGGGAGCAGCTTTCTTT. Residues: CASSEGWGAAFF.

CDR3 bases: TGTGCCAGCAGTCAAGACAGCCCTGAGCAGTTCTTC. It translates to CASSQDSPEQFF. The chain recombines TRBV12-3 or TRBV12-4 with TRBJ2-1; maybe TRBD1 (5 bases). V gave up 5 bases and J gave up 9 bases, with 11 bases separating them. The CDR3 spans 12 residues.

This chain connects TRBV7-2 to TRBJ1-1; D uncertain. V was clipped by 4 bases and J by 5 bases, with 11 bases between them. Germline-derived CDR1 and CDR2 are SGHTA and FQGNSA. The CDR3 contains 13 residues. CDR3 sequence: CASSSIYSTEAFF. The DNA for the CDR3 is TGTGCCAGCAGCTCGATTTATTCGACTGAAGCTTTCTTT.

Here the CDR3 reads CSARAGQGGRQYF. DNA of the CDR3: TGCAGTGCTAGAGCGGGACAGGGGGGACGACAGTACTTC. The chain has TRBV20-1 and TRBJ2-7; TRBD1 matches 11 bases. This CDR3 has 13 residues. From germline, CDR1 is DFQATT and CDR2 SNEGSKA (reference sequence). V shed 1 base, J shed 10 bases, and the junction held 6 bases outside the gene matches.

The rearrangement uses TRBV9 and TRBJ2-2; TRBD2 matches 7 bases. The V gene end was trimmed by 0 bases and the J gene end by 4 bases; junction bases not matched to a gene: 9. This CDR3 comprises 17 residues. Germline-derived CDR1 and CDR2 are SGDLS and YYNGEE. The CDR3 here is CASSVARGRAGTGELFF. CDR3 coding DNA: TGTGCCAGCAGCGTAGCTCGTGGGAGGGCCGGCACCGGGGAGCTGTTTTTT.

This clonotype was picked up a small number of times. The chain employs TRBV12-3 or TRBV12-4 and TRBJ2-1; D uncertain. The V end lost 8 bases, the J end lost 7 bases, and 9 bases lay between the germline ends. This CDR3 has 11 residues. CDR3 region: CASLIVNEQFF. The CDR3 DNA follows: TGTGCCAGCCTGATAGTAAATGAGCAGTTCTTC.

This clonotype was observed many times. The rearrangement joins TRBV3-1 to TRBJ1-1, with D unclear. V gave up 4 bases and J gave up 0 bases, with 9 bases separating them. Per germline, CDR1 LGHDT and CDR2 YNNKEL (reference sequence). This CDR3 has 14 residues. The CDR3 sequence is CASSRQRLNTEAFF. The CDR3 DNA is TGTGCCAGCAGCCGGCAACGCTTGAACACTGAAGCTTTCTTT.

This clonotype was detected a few times. The gene calls are TRBV6-4 and TRBJ2-6; no reliable D call. The CDR3 consists of 14 residues. V was trimmed by 5 bases and J by 2 bases, leaving 7 bases between them. CDR1 and CDR2 from the germline V gene are MRHNA and SNTAGT. CDR3 sequence: CASSNAAGANVLTF. CDR3 nucleotide sequence: TGTGCCAGCAGTAACGCGGCTGGGGCCAACGTCCTGACTTTC.

The sample holds many counts of this clonotype. The rearrangement links TRBV5-1 to TRBJ2-3; D is perhaps TRBD2 (6 bases). With 3 bases removed from V and 4 bases from J, the gap between germline ends came to 15 bases. The CDR3 consists of 15 residues. Germline CDR1 is SGHRS and CDR2 is YFSETQ. CDR3 residues: CASSYRDSMSDTQYF. The CDR3 DNA is TGCGCCAGCAGCTATAGGGACTCAATGTCAGATACGCAGTATTTT.

This clonotype was observed a few times. This chain joins TRBV6-5 and TRBJ2-3; 10 nucleotides agree with TRBD2. CDR1 is MNHEY and CDR2 is SVGAGI in the germline V gene. This CDR3 comprises 18 residues. Germline trimming cut 4 bases from V and 2 bases from J; bases unmatched to any gene: 12. The CDR3 loop reads CASSFGLAGGVVTDTQYF. The CDR3 DNA sequence: TGTGCCAGCAGTTTCGGCTTAGCGGGAGGAGTTGTCACAGATACGCAGTATTTT.

The V gene is TRBV20-1, the J gene TRBJ1-6; 11 bases line up with TRBD1. This CDR3 contains 12 residues. The V segment lost 8 bases and the J segment 9 bases; nucleotides outside the gene matches: 3. Germline V gives CDR1 DFQATT, CDR2 SNEGSKA (reference sequence). The CDR3 DNA reads as TGCAGTACCGGGACAGGGGGTTCACCCCTCCACTTT. Translation: CSTGTGGSPLHF.

The chain joins TRBV29-1 to TRBJ1-4; D remains ambiguous. The length of the CDR3 is 13 residues. Trimming removed 4 bases from V and 7 bases from J, with 13 bases in between. The germline V gene has CDR1 SQVTM and CDR2 ANQGSEA. The CDR3 protein is CSVAAMRSEKLFF. The CDR3 nucleotides are TGCAGCGTTGCAGCTATGCGGAGTGAAAAACTGTTTTTT.

The chain carries TRBV4-2 and TRBJ2-7; no clear D gene. CDR3 length: 13 residues. Germline-derived CDR1 and CDR2 are LGHNA and YNFKEQ. Between the trimmed V and J ends, which lost 3 bases and 6 bases, there was a span of 12 bases. The CDR3: CASSHPWGGEQYF. CDR3 DNA: TGTGCCAGCAGCCACCCCTGGGGTGGCGAGCAGTACTTC.

This clonotype appeared a few times. The chain combines TRBV20-1 with TRBJ1-1; tentative D call: TRBD1 (6 bases). With 8 bases removed from V and 5 bases from J, the gap between germline ends came to 15 bases. Germline V gene lookup returns CDR1 DFQATT and CDR2 SNEGSKA (reference sequence). The CDR3 totals 12 residues. Written as DNA, the CDR3 is TGCAGTACCACGGACAGAGGTACTGAAGCTTTCTTT. Translation gives CSTTDRGTEAFF.

This clonotype came up a few times. The V gene is TRBV28, the J gene TRBJ2-3; the D gene is possibly TRBD2 (6 bases). V lost 0 bases and J 8 bases, leaving 18 bases between the germline ends. Germline-derived CDR1 and CDR2 are MDHEN and SYDVKM. The CDR3 covers 16 residues. The CDR3 coding sequence is TGTGCCAGCAGTTTATGGGCTGGGGGGTCCCGAGGTACGCAGTATTTT. This gives the protein CASSLWAGGSRGTQYF.

Concerning this clonotype: A much more abundant neighbour one base away suggests this may be a read error. CDR3 sequence (DNA): TGTGCCAGCAGTTTAGTTGGCGGGGTCACACATACGCAGTATTTT. Translated: CASSLVGGVTHTQYF. The chain joins TRBV12-3 or TRBV12-4 to TRBJ2-3; D is possibly TRBD2 (6 bases). The CDR3 runs to 15 residues.

This chain connects TRBV19 to TRBJ2-1; TRBD1 is a possible D gene (5 bases). The length of the CDR3 is 13 residues. The V and J ends lost 3 bases and 10 bases respectively, with 13 bases between them. Germline loops: CDR1 LNHDA, CDR2 SQIVND (reference sequence). The CDR3 spells CASSILSAGEQFF. The CDR3 nucleotides are TGTGCCAGTAGTATTTTATCGGCAGGGGAGCAGTTCTTC.

The CDR3 is CASSSQRGAIGEQFF. Here the CDR3 DNA reads TGTGCCAGCAGTTCCCAGCGGGGGGCCATCGGTGAGCAGTTCTTC. This chain links TRBV6-5 with TRBJ2-1; 9 bases align to TRBD2. The ends lost 4 bases at V and 9 bases at J; junction bases unmatched: 10. Germline V CDR1 and CDR2: MNHEY, SVGAGI. This CDR3 spans 15 amino acids.

The J gene is TRBJ2-2, the V gene TRBV7-8; tentatively, D is TRBD1 (6 bases). The CDR3 loop spans 16 amino acids. Per the germline V gene, CDR1 is SGHVS and CDR2 is FQNEAQ. The V and J ends lost 5 bases and 0 bases respectively, with 13 bases between them. The CDR3 reads CASSPMTGSNTGELFF. CDR3 nucleotide sequence: TGTGCCAGCAGCCCTATGACAGGTTCGAACACCGGGGAGCTGTTTTTT.

The sample holds a few counts of this clonotype. The V gene is TRBV10-3, the J gene TRBJ2-1; D not resolved. Trimming shortened V by 2 bases and J by 14 bases, and 10 bases separated the two germline ends. Germline-derived CDR1 and CDR2 are ENHRY and SYGVKD. CDR3 length equals 11 residues. Here the CDR3 DNA reads TGTGCCATCAGTGAGACAGACTCCAAGTTCTTC. Translated, it gives CAISETDSKFF.

In its sample, this clonotype was seen a few times. The chain links TRBV7-3 to TRBJ2-3; 10 nucleotides match TRBD2. J was trimmed by 2 bases and V by 3 bases; bases with no gene match: 5. The germline gives CDR1 SGHTA, CDR2 FQGTGA. This CDR3 contains 16 residues. CDR3: CASSFTSGAVTDTQYF. The CDR3 DNA sequence: TGTGCCAGCAGCTTTACTAGCGGGGCGGTCACAGATACGCAGTATTTT.

The J gene is TRBJ2-5, the V gene TRBV7-3; tentative D call: TRBD2 (5 bases). Trimming cost V 4 bases and J 5 bases, with 11 bases left between them. The CDR3 totals 13 residues. Per the germline V gene, CDR1 is SGHTA and CDR2 is FQGTGA. CDR3 loop: CASSSGVWETQYF. CDR3 sequence (DNA): TGTGCCAGCAGCTCCGGGGTCTGGGAGACCCAGTACTTC. Variable domain in full (rest from reference TRBV7-3 and TRBJ2-5): GAGVSQTPSNKVTEKGKYVELRCDPISGHTALYWYRQSLGQGPEFLIYFQGTGAADDSGLPNDRFFAVRPEGSVSTLKIQRTERGDSAVYLCASSSGVWETQYFGPGTRLLVL.